The next 26 T cell receptor beta chains were all read from a single sample in a study of beta chain features in type 1 diabetes. Expressed TCRB transcripts got sequenced, as all isolated RNA was reverse transcribed. The method was immunoSEQ multiplex PCR; TCRdb's version includes in-frame clones alone and lacks a portion of them. Of 200,000 to 250,000 clones listed, about a tenth were seen once; the top ten hold 1% to 1.5%. Sequenced input: central memory CD4+ T cells from blood. Every receptor here comes from a man in his late teens or twenties in good health.

This clone was detected only a few times. The chain uses TRBV29-1 and TRBJ2-5; D possibly corresponds to TRBD2 (5 bases). The J call may be wrong; the DNA end is better matched by TRBJ2-7. The V gene's germline CDR1 is SQVTM and CDR2 ANQGSEA. The length of the CDR3 is 11 residues. The CDR3 DNA sequence: TGCAGCGCGAGGGCCCGGGACGAGCAGTACTTC. Amino acids: CSARARDEQYF.

The chain uses TRBV18 and TRBJ2-4, with 9 positions matching TRBD1. Germline V gives CDR1 KGHSH, CDR2 LQKENI. This CDR3 comprises 18 residues. Losses at the gene ends were 2 bases for V and 2 bases for J; bases not matched to a gene: 10. CDR3: CASSPGTGGASTKNIQYF. The CDR3 region has the DNA TGTGCCAGCTCACCAGGCACAGGGGGCGCATCGACCAAAAACATTCAGTACTTC.

This clone occurred many times. The CDR3 region has the DNA TGTGCCAGCAGCTTTAGTAGGGCTCTAGCGGCCCGCACAGATACGCAGTATTTT. Translating it yields CASSFSRALAARTDTQYF. The rearrangement uses TRBV7-6 and TRBJ2-3; TRBD2 matches at 7 bases. The V segment lost 3 bases and the J segment 1 base; nucleotides outside the gene matches: 13. CDR1 and CDR2 (germline): SGHVS, FNYEAQ. The CDR3 runs to 18 residues. Full variable domain (outside the CDR3, taken from reference TRBV7-6 and TRBJ2-3): GAGVSQSPRYKVTKRGQDVALRCDPISGHVSLYWYRQALGQGPEFLTYFNYEAQQDKSGLPNDRFSAERPEGSISTLTIQRTEQRDSAMYRCASSFSRALAARTDTQYFGPGTRLTVL.

Only a few counts were recorded for this clone. This chain joins TRBV10-3 and TRBJ2-1, with D unresolved. CDR3 length equals 15 residues. CDR1 and CDR2 (germline): ENHRY, SYGVKD. Deletions cut 2 bases from V and 7 bases from J, with 15 bases between. CDR3 bases: TGTGCCATCAGTGAGACGGCCAGGTGGGAAAATGAGCAGTTCTTC. Protein product: CAISETARWENEQFF.

This clone was observed a handful of times. Additional DNA sequences in this sample encode the identical CDR3. The J gene is TRBJ2-1, the V gene TRBV7-2, with D unclear. Looked up from germline, CDR1 is SGHTA and CDR2 is FQGNSA. The germline V and J ends were trimmed by 4 bases and 0 bases, with 10 bases remaining between them. The CDR3 spans 15 residues. The CDR3 region has the DNA TGTGCCAGCAGCTCGACTGCCAGCTCCTACAATGAGCAGTTCTTC. Amino acid sequence: CASSSTASSYNEQFF.

The gene calls are TRBV11-2 and TRBJ1-3; D is uncertain. Trimming left V 1 base short and J 7 bases short, with 11 bases between. There are 14 residues in the CDR3. Germline CDR1 is SGHAT and CDR2 is FQNNGV. The CDR3 sequence is CASSLGGVWNTIYF. The CDR3 coding sequence is TGTGCCAGCAGCTTAGGCGGGGTATGGAACACCATATATTTT.

This clone was counted between two and nine times. The V call is TRBV27, the J call TRBJ2-5; 9 bases agree with TRBD1. V dropped 6 bases and J dropped 4; count of bases not matched to a gene: 6. The V gene's germline CDR1 is MNHEY and CDR2 SMNVEV (reference sequence). This CDR3 spans 14 amino acids. Written as DNA, the CDR3 is TGTGCCAGCAGGAGAACAGGGGGCTTAGAGACCCAGTACTTC. As protein: CASRRTGGLETQYF.

The chain links TRBV4-3 to TRBJ2-7; either TRBD1 or TRBD2 may fit D (6 bases each). The CDR3 is 17 residues long. Germline CDR1 and CDR2: LGHNA and YSLEER. V lost 4 bases and J lost 4, with 23 bases in between. The CDR3 reads CASSPHPPGGGLYEQYF. The CDR3 bases are TGCGCCAGCAGCCCCCATCCACCCGGAGGGGGGCTTTACGAGCAGTACTTC.

This chain links TRBV5-6 with TRBJ2-3, with D maybe TRBD2 (5 bases). Trimming removed 3 bases from V and 3 bases from J, with 8 bases in between. CDR1 and CDR2 (germline): SGHDT, YYEEEE. There are 13 residues in the CDR3. CDR3 protein: CASSWTGTDTQYF. The CDR3, as DNA: TGTGCCAGCAGCTGGACGGGGACAGATACGCAGTATTTT. Based on the CDR3 plus reference TRBV5-6 and TRBJ2-3, the full variable domain is DAGVTQSPTHLIKTRGQQVTLRCSPKSGHDTVSWYQQALGQGPQFIFQYYEEEERQRGNFPDRFSGHQFPNYSSELNVNALLLGDSALYLCASSWTGTDTQYFGPGTRLTVL.

This clone was seen more than once but under ten times. J is TRBJ2-3 and V is TRBV7-2, with D tentatively TRBD1 (5 bases). Trimming shortened V by 5 bases and J by 0 bases, and 15 bases separated the two germline ends. The length of the CDR3 is 16 residues. Per germline, CDR1 SGHTA and CDR2 FQGNSA. CDR3 sequence reads: CASSPRQISSTDTQYF. The CDR3 DNA sequence: TGTGCCAGCAGCCCGAGACAGATATCTAGCACAGATACGCAGTATTTT.

The V call is TRBV7-8, the J call TRBJ2-1; no definite D call. Trimming cost V 2 bases and J 2 bases, with 10 bases left between them. Germline-derived CDR1 and CDR2 are SGHVS and FQNEAQ. This CDR3 has 15 amino acids. CDR3 DNA: TGTGCCAGCAGCTTACTAACCAGAGCCTACAATGAGCAGTTCTTC. Translated, it gives CASSLLTRAYNEQFF. Looking up the rest from reference TRBV7-8 and TRBJ2-1 gives the full variable domain: GAGVSQSPRYKVAKRGQDVALRCDPISGHVSLFWYQQALGQGPEFLTYFQNEAQLDKSGLPSDRFFAERPEGSVSTLKIQRTQQEDSAVYLCASSLLTRAYNEQFFGPGTRLTVL.

J is TRBJ2-7 and V is TRBV7-9, with D perhaps TRBD1 (5 bases). This CDR3 has 17 amino acids. Germline assignment: CDR1 SEHNR and CDR2 FQNEAQ (reference sequence). Trimming removed 2 bases from V and 1 base from J, with 18 bases in between. CDR3 sequence reads: CASSLILGQGRSYEQYF. DNA of the CDR3: TGTGCCAGCAGCTTAATCTTAGGGCAGGGCAGATCCTACGAGCAGTACTTC.

Worth noting for this clone: This may be a read error: a much more frequent sequence differs by one nucleotide. This chain connects TRBV10-3 to TRBJ1-5; the match to TRBD1 covers 7 bases. Germline lookup yields CDR1 ENHRY and CDR2 SYGVKD. The CDR3 contains 13 residues. J was trimmed by 5 bases and V by 2 bases; bases with no gene match: 0. CDR3 residues: CAISEDRDQPQHF. CDR3 in DNA: TGTGCCATCAGTGAGGACAGGGATCAGCCCCAGCATTTT.

This clone was observed a handful of times. V and J are TRBV25-1 and TRBJ2-1; perhaps D is TRBD1 or TRBD2 (5 bases each). The CDR3 has 15 residues. The germline V gene encodes CDR1 MGHDK and CDR2 SYGVNS. Trimming removed 3 bases at V and 5 bases at J, with 14 bases between. CDR3 sequence: CASSDPGRINNEQFF. CDR3 DNA: TGTGCCAGCAGTGACCCGGGACGGATTAACAATGAGCAGTTCTTC.

A few counts support this clone. A junction boundary mismatches the germline segment, possibly from a read error. The gene calls are TRBV10-3 and TRBJ2-5; D assignment may be TRBD1 or TRBD2 (6 bases each). Germline values: CDR1 ENHRY, CDR2 SYGVKD. This CDR3 is 13 amino acids long. The CDR3 DNA follows: TGTGCCAGCAGTGAGGGGGAGGAAGAGACCCAGTACTTC. Protein: CASSEGEEETQYF.

In its sample, this clone was seen a few times. The chain has TRBV10-3 and TRBJ1-1; 8 bases are a match to TRBD1. Germline loops: CDR1 ENHRY, CDR2 SYGVKD. This CDR3 contains 14 residues. V was pared by 8 bases and J by 1 base, with 6 bases of the junction left unmatched. The CDR3 region has the DNA TGTGCCATCCGACAGGGGCCTACGAACACTGAAGCTTTCTTT. Translation gives CAIRQGPTNTEAFF.

The chain has TRBV10-3 and TRBJ2-7; 7 bases match TRBD1. Germline CDR1 reads ENHRY; CDR2 reads SYGVKD. This CDR3 spans 16 amino acids. Trimming cost V 1 base and J 2 bases; bases outside gene matches: 8. The CDR3 DNA follows: TGTGCCATCAGTGAGTTCTCCGGTGGGACAGCCTACGAGCAGTACTTC. It encodes CAISEFSGGTAYEQYF.

The rearrangement uses TRBV10-3 and TRBJ2-1; 13 nucleotides match TRBD2. Looked up from germline, CDR1 is ENHRY and CDR2 is SYGVKD. CDR3 size: 16 residues. Unmatched junction bases numbered 9, after V lost 7 bases and J lost 6 bases. DNA of the CDR3: TGTGCCATCATAGAAGGACTAGCGGGAGAGGGCAATGAGCAGTTCTTC. Translating gives CAIIEGLAGEGNEQFF.

This clone was detected a few times. The chain links TRBV5-1 to TRBJ2-5, with 10 bases fitting TRBD2. The V and J ends lost 0 bases and 4 bases, in that order; junction bases with no gene match: 3. Per the germline V gene, CDR1 is SGHRS and CDR2 is YFSETQ. The CDR3 has 15 residues. This CDR3 reads CASSLVAGGRETQYF. The CDR3 bases are TGCGCCAGCAGCTTGGTAGCGGGAGGTCGAGAGACCCAGTACTTC.

The chain uses TRBV7-2 and TRBJ2-1, with D tentatively TRBD2 (6 bases). The CDR3 covers 17 residues. Germline CDR1 is SGHTA and CDR2 is FQGNSA. V lost 1 base to trimming and J lost 0 bases, with 13 bases between them. In nucleotides, the CDR3 is TGTGCCAGCAGCTTAGATTATCGGGGGAGCTCCTACAATGAGCAGTTCTTC. Amino acid sequence: CASSLDYRGSSYNEQFF.

This clone was found a few times. In DNA form, the CDR3 reads TGTGCCAGCAGCTTGCAGGGCGGCACTGAAGCTTTCTTT. Translated: CASSLQGGTEAFF. The chain is built from TRBV7-6 and TRBJ1-1; weak D call: TRBD1 (5 bases). The CDR3 is made up of 13 amino acids. The germline gives CDR1 SGHVS, CDR2 FNYEAQ. The V end lost 3 bases, the J end lost 4 bases, and 9 bases lay between the germline ends. The full variable domain, with the rest looked up from reference TRBV7-6 and TRBJ1-1, is GAGVSQSPRYKVTKRGQDVALRCDPISGHVSLYWYRQALGQGPEFLTYFNYEAQQDKSGLPNDRFSAERPEGSISTLTIQRTEQRDSAMYRCASSLQGGTEAFFGQGTRLTVV.

This clone showed up just once. This sequence joins TRBV7-2 and TRBJ1-1, with 8 positions matching TRBD1. CDR3 length: 15 residues. Germline V CDR1 and CDR2: SGHTA, FQGNSA. V was pared by 5 bases and J by 4 bases, with 9 bases of the junction left unmatched. CDR3 bases: TGTGCCAGCAGCCGACAGGGACAGGCGGGCACTGAAGCTTTCTTT. Its protein product is CASSRQGQAGTEAFF. Complete variable domain (other parts from reference TRBV7-2 and TRBJ1-1): GAGVSQSPSNKVTEKGKDVELRCDPISGHTALYWYRQSLGQGLEFLIYFQGNSAPDKSGLPSDRFSAERTGGSVSTLTIQRTQQEDSAVYLCASSRQGQAGTEAFFGQGTRLTVV.

This clone occurred many times. V and J are TRBV7-6 and TRBJ2-4; D perhaps matches TRBD2 (6 bases). V gave up 1 base and J gave up 3 bases, with 10 bases separating them. Germline CDR1 and CDR2: SGHVS and FNYEAQ. The CDR3 sequence is 15 residues long. The CDR3: CASSLGDSLKNIQYF. In DNA, the CDR3 is TGTGCCAGCAGCTTAGGGGACTCTCTCAAAAACATTCAGTACTTC.

This rearrangement joins TRBV9 to TRBJ2-7; no clear D gene. Trimming removed 0 bases at V and 6 bases at J, with 10 bases between. The CDR3 has 13 residues. The germline V gene has CDR1 SGDLS and CDR2 YYNGEE. The CDR3 loop is CASSVGQWSEQYF. CDR3 nucleotides: TGTGCCAGCAGCGTAGGCCAGTGGAGCGAGCAGTACTTC.

This clone was picked up a small number of times. The chain has TRBV7-8 and TRBJ2-3, with 9 bases matching TRBD1. CDR1 and CDR2 (germline): SGHVS, FQNEAQ. Trimming took 5 bases from V and 5 from J; bases not matched to a gene: 5. The CDR3 runs to 14 residues. As DNA, the CDR3 is TGTGCCAGCAGCACAGGGGGCGCATTAGATACGCAGTATTTT. This translates into CASSTGGALDTQYF.

The chain is built from TRBV5-4 and TRBJ2-1; TRBD1 agrees at 9 bases. The trim removed 4 bases at V and 9 bases at J, leaving 14 bases unmatched. The length of the CDR3 is 16 residues. In germline, CDR1 is SGHNT, CDR2 YYREEE (reference sequence). The CDR3, as DNA: TGTGCCAGCAGCGGGAGCGTAGGGACAGGGATGGGTGAGCAGTTCTTC. Translating gives CASSGSVGTGMGEQFF.